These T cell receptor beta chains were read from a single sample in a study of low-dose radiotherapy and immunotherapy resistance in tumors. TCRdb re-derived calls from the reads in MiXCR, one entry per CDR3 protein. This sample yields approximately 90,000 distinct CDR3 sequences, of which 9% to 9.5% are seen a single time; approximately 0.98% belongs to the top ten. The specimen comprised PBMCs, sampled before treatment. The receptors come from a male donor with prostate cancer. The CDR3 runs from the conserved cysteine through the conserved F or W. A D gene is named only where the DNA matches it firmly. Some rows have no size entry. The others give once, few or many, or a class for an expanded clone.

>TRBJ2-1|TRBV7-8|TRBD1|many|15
CASSRDRGQYNEQFF
TGTGCCAGCAGCCGGGACAGGGGCCAATACAATGAGCAGTTCTTC
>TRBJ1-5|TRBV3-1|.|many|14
CASSQSGALAPQHF
TGTGCCAGCAGCCAATCAGGGGCGCTCGCTCCCCAGCATTTT
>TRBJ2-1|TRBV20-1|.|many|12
CSVRLVYNEQFF
TGCAGTGTCCGACTGGTTTACAATGAGCAGTTCTTC
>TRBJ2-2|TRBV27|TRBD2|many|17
CATSRREGPRNTGELFF
TGTGCCACCTCAAGGCGGGAGGGCCCTCGGAACACCGGGGAGCTGTTTTTT
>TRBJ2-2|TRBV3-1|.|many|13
CASSPVSAGELFF
TGTGCCAGCAGCCCCGTCTCTGCCGGGGAGCTGTTTTTT
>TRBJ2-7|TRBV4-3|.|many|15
CASSQELGASYEQYF
TGCGCCAGCAGCCAAGAATTGGGGGCTAGCTACGAGCAGTACTTC
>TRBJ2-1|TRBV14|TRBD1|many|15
CASSPGQGFKNEQFF
TGTGCCAGCAGCCCGGGACAGGGTTTTAAGAATGAGCAGTTCTTC
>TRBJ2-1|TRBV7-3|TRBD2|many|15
CASSLGLAGGKASVF
TGTGCCAGCAGCTTAGGACTAGCGGGGGGGAAAGCGTCGGTCTTC
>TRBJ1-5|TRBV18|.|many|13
CASSQTPNQPQHF
TGTGCCAGCTCCCAAACACCAAATCAGCCCCAGCATTTT
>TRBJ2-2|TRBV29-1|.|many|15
CSVRGGRGSAGELFF
TGCAGCGTCAGGGGCGGGAGAGGGAGCGCCGGGGAGCTGTTTTTT
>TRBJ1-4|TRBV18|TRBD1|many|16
CASSSREGQAYEKLFF
TGTGCCAGCTCATCCAGAGAGGGACAGGCCTATGAAAAACTGTTTTTT
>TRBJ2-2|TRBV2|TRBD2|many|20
CASSETDPRLAGGPTGELFF
TGTGCCAGCAGTGAGACGGACCCGAGACTAGCGGGAGGGCCCACCGGGGAGCTGTTTTTT
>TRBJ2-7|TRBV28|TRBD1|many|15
CASSSPGQAHYEQYF
TGTGCCAGCAGTTCACCGGGACAGGCTCACTACGAGCAGTACTTC
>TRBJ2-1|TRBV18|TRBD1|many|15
CASSPDRQSYNEQFF
TGTGCCAGCTCCCCGGACAGGCAATCCTACAATGAGCAGTTCTTC
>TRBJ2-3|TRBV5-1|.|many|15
CASNAGGPSTDTQYF
TGCGCCAGCAATGCGGGCGGGCCCAGCACAGATACGCAGTATTTT
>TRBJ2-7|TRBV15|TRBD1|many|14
CATSGPGQGDEQYF
TGTGCCACCAGCGGTCCGGGACAGGGCGACGAGCAGTACTTC
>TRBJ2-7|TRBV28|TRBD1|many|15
CASSQFGQGPYEQYF
TGTGCCAGCAGTCAGTTCGGACAGGGGCCGTACGAGCAGTACTTC
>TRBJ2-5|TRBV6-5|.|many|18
CASSSAGGGASGQKTQYF
TGTGCCAGCAGCTCTGCCGGAGGGGGCGCTAGCGGCCAAAAGACCCAGTACTTC
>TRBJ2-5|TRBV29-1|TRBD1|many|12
CSVAGGRETQYF
TGCAGCGTTGCAGGGGGTAGAGAGACCCAGTACTTC
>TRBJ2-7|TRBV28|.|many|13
CASSSGHNYEQYF
TGTGCCAGCAGTTCGGGACACAACTACGAGCAGTACTTC
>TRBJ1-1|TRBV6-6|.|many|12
CASRGGGTEAFF
TGTGCCAGCAGAGGGGGTGGAACTGAAGCTTTCTTT
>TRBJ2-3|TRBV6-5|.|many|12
CASNSDPGTQYF
TGTGCCAGCAATTCCGACCCCGGAACGCAGTATTTT
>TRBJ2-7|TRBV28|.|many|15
CASSLGGRVRYEQYF
TGTGCCAGCAGTTTAGGTGGACGGGTGAGATACGAGCAGTACTTC
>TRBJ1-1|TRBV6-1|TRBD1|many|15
CASLKQGARSTEAFF
TGTGCCAGCTTAAAACAGGGGGCGCGGAGCACTGAAGCTTTCTTT
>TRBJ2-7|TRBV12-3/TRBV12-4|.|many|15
CASSLAHGGSYEQYF
TGTGCCAGCAGTTTAGCGCACGGGGGCTCCTACGAGCAGTACTTC
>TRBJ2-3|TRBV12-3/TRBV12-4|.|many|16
CASSLMRGGGTDTQYF
TGTGCCAGCAGTTTAATGAGAGGTGGCGGCACAGATACGCAGTATTTT
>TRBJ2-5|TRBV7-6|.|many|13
CASSMGHIGTQYF
TGTGCCAGCAGCATGGGACACATCGGGACCCAGTACTTC
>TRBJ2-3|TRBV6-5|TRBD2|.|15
CASSAASGGTDTEYF
TGTGCCAGCAGTGCGGCTAGCGGGGGCACAGATACGGAGTATTTT
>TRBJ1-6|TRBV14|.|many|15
CASSQEHSRISPLHF
TGTGCCAGCAGCCAAGAGCACAGTCGCATTTCACCCCTCCACTTT
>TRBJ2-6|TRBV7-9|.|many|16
CASRPPDLAGANVLTF
TGTGCCAGCAGACCCCCCGACTTAGCCGGGGCCAACGTCCTGACTTTC
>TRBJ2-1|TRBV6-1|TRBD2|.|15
CASRQLADSYNEQFF
TGTGCCAGCCGTCAACTAGCGGACTCCTACAATGAGCAGTTCTTC
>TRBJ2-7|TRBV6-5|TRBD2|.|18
CASSYLSRIAGGSHEQYF
TGTGCCAGCAGTTACTTATCGCGGATAGCGGGAGGGAGCCACGAGCAGTACTTC
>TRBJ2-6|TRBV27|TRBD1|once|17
CASRSGGPSSGANVLTF
TGTGCCAGCAGATCAGGGGGCCCAAGCTCTGGGGCCAACGTCCTGACTTTC
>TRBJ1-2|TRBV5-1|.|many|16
CASSLVVGRNPSGYTF
TGCGCCAGCAGCTTGGTGGTGGGGCGAAATCCCTCTGGCTACACCTTC
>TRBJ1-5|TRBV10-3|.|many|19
CAISESEAGASNINQPQHF
TGTGCCATCAGTGAGTCTGAGGCAGGGGCGAGCAATATTAATCAGCCCCAGCATTTT
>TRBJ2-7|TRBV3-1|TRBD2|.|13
CASTTSGSSQQYF
TGTGCCAGCACCACTAGCGGGAGTTCTCAGCAGTACTTC
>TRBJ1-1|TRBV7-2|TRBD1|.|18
CASSPHERRGHRNTEAFF
TGTGCCAGCAGCCCTCATGAGAGAAGGGGGCACAGAAACACTGAAGCTTTCTTT
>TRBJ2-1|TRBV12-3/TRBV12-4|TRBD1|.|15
CASSPSRQGYNEQFF
TGTGCCAGCAGCCCAAGCCGACAGGGGTACAATGAGCAGTTCTTC
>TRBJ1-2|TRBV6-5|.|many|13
CASSYSKQNGYTF
TGTGCCAGCAGTTACTCGAAACAGAATGGCTACACCTTC
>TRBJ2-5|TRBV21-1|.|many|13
CATWGANQETQYF
TGTGCCACCTGGGGAGCAAACCAAGAGACCCAGTACTTC
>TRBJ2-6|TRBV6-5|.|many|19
CASSYSGRATNSGANVLTF
TGTGCCAGCAGTTACTCGGGCAGGGCCACTAACTCTGGGGCCAACGTCCTGACTTTC
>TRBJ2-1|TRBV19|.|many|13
CASSMRGLNEQFF
TGTGCCAGTAGTATGCGGGGACTTAATGAGCAGTTCTTC
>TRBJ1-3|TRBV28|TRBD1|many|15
CASRQDRVAGNTIYF
TGTGCCAGCAGACAGGACAGGGTAGCTGGAAACACCATATATTTT
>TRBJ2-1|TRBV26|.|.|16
CASRYITSGSYNEQFF
TGTGCCAGCAGGTATATTACTAGCGGCTCCTACAATGAGCAGTTCTTC
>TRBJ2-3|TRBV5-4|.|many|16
CASSLGGRISTDTQYF
TGTGCCAGCAGCCTGGGAGGCAGAATAAGCACAGATACGCAGTATTTT
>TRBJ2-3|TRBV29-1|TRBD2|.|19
CSVVPTGASGRPSTDTQYF
TGCAGCGTCGTCCCAACCGGGGCTAGCGGGAGACCTAGCACAGATACGCAGTATTTT
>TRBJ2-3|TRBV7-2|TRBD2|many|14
CASSLGLLIDTQYF
TGTGCCAGCAGCTTGGGACTATTGATAGATACGCAGTATTTT
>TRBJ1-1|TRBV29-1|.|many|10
CSVEDTEAFF
TGCAGCGTTGAGGACACTGAAGCTTTCTTT
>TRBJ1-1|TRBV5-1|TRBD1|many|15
CASSRSGTGNTEAFF
TGCGCCAGCAGCCGATCCGGGACAGGGAACACTGAAGCTTTCTTT
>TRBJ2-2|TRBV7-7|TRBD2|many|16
CASSLGLAGPGGELFF
TGTGCCAGCAGCTTAGGACTAGCGGGGCCAGGCGGGGAGCTGTTTTTT
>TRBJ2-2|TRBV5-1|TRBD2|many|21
CASSLAPLGLAGGPDTGELFF
TGCGCCAGCAGCTTGGCCCCACTCGGACTAGCGGGAGGGCCCGACACCGGGGAGCTGTTTTTT
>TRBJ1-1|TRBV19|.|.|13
CASSMGRNTEAFF
TGTGCCAGTAGTATGGGCCGGAACACTGAAGCTTTCTTT
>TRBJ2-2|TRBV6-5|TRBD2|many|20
CASSYPGLAGGPSPAGELFF
TGTGCCAGCAGTTACCCCGGACTAGCGGGAGGTCCTAGCCCAGCCGGGGAGCTGTTTTTT
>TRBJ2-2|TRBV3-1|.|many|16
CASSQPLPSNTGELFF
TGTGCCAGCAGCCAACCCCTGCCTAGCAACACCGGGGAGCTGTTTTTT